This TCR beta chain was recorded in a study of blood T cell repertoires in COVID-19. Across the study: The cDNA or gDNA used as material had been derived from T cells, B-cell-depleted T cells, or PBMCs.

CDR1 KGHSH and CDR2 LQKENI come from the germline V gene. The junction had 10 bases not matched to a gene; V was cut back by 4 bases and J by 7 bases. This CDR3 contains 15 residues. In the authors' workflow: Estimation of nucleated cell counts was performed using reference gene primer amplification. Libraries were prepared by immunoSEQ multiplex PCR; TCRdb keeps only in-frame clonotypes and omits some of them. That table is the source of V, J and clone size, and D and trimming were worked out from the DNA. There are about 330,000 clones in the sample; 65% to 90% occur only once, and around 6.9% lies in the top ten.

This rearrangement joins TRBV18 to TRBJ1-5; 7 bases are shared with TRBD1. This receptor was taken from a human donor in a cohort sampled during active COVID-19. Specimen: peripheral blood. The CDR3 sequence: CASSRDGSRGQPQHF. DNA of the CDR3: TGTGCCAGCTCACGCGATGGTTCCAGGGGGCAGCCCCAGCATTTT.